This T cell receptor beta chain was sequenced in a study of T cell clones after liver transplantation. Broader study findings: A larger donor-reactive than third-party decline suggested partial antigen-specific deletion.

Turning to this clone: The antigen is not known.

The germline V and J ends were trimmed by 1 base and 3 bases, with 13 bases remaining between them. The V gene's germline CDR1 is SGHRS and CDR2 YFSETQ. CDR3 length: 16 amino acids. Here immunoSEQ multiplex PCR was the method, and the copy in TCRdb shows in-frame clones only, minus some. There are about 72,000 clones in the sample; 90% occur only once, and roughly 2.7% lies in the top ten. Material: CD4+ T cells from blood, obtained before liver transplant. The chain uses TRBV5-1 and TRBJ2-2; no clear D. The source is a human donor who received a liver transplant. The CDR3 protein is CASSLFQNGDTGELFF. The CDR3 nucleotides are TGCGCCAGCAGCTTGTTTCAGAATGGCGACACCGGGGAGCTGTTTTTT.